These T cell receptor beta chains were read from a single sample in a study of blood T cell repertoires in COVID-19. Here immunoSEQ multiplex PCR was the method, and the copy in TCRdb shows in-frame clones only, minus some. The sample holds a few hundred thousand clones, more than 75% seen once. Source material: peripheral blood. The receptors here all came from a man aged 45 to 65 with active or convalescent COVID-19. Both conserved end residues are part of each CDR3. A D gene is named only where the DNA matches it firmly. Clone size is not always given. Where it is, it says once, few, many or a class for expanded clones.

TRBJ1-4 | TRBV7-9 | NA | NA | TGTGCCAGCAGTGCATCTGGCGGAGATGAAAAACTGTTTTTT | CASSASGGDEKLFF
TRBJ1-4 | TRBV3-1/TRBV3-2 | few | NA | TGTGCCAGCAGCACGCGACAAAAAAATGAAAAACTGTTTTTT | CASSTRQKNEKLFF
TRBJ1-2 | TRBV10-3 | NA | TRBD1 | TGTGCCATCCGTTTCCGGGACAGGCAGGCTAACTATGGCTACACCTTC | CAIRFRDRQANYGYTF
TRBJ1-5 | TRBV6-2/TRBV6-3 | NA | TRBD1 | TGTGCCAGCAGCCACGAGTACCTACAGGGGAGCACAATAGTCAGTCAGCCCCAGCATTTT | CASSHEYLQGSTIVSQPQHF
TRBJ2-7 | TRBV24-1 | NA | NA | TGTGCCACCAGTGATTTGCAAGCTAGCGTAAACGAGCAGTACTTC | CATSDLQASVNEQYF
TRBJ2-7 | TRBV4-1 | NA | TRBD2 | TGCGCCAGCAGCCAGTCATTCGCTAGCGGGGGACGACTTGGGTCCTACGAGCAGTACTTC | CASSQSFASGGRLGSYEQYF
TRBJ1-2 | TRBV11-2 | NA | NA | TGTGCCAGCAGCTTAGATCCGAGTAGCTATGGCTACACCTTC | CASSLDPSSYGYTF
TRBJ2-7 | TRBV14 | NA | NA | TGTGCCAGCAGCCCCTGGCAGGGTACCTACGAGCAGTACTTC | CASSPWQGTYEQYF
TRBJ2-5 | TRBV6-5 | NA | TRBD2 | TGTGCCAGCGCCGGACTAGCCAATCCCTCAGAGACCCAGTACTTC | CASAGLANPSETQYF
TRBJ1-2 | TRBV12-5 | NA | NA | TGTGCTAGTGGTTTCTCTGAAACTGGCTATGGCTACACCTTC | CASGFSETGYGYTF
TRBJ1-2 | TRBV19 | NA | NA | TGTGCCAGTAGTAACAACATACGCCTGGGGCGTTCAAACTATGGCTACACCTTC | CASSNNIRLGRSNYGYTF
TRBJ1-1 | TRBV18 | NA | NA | TGTGCCAGCTCACCGTCCGGCGCGGTTGGCACTGAAGCTTTCTTT | CASSPSGAVGTEAFF
TRBJ2-3 | TRBV6-5 | NA | TRBD2 | TGTGCCAGCAGTTACTCCCCAAGCGGGGGAGCGGATACGCAGTATTTT | CASSYSPSGGADTQYF
TRBJ1-1 | TRBV19 | NA | NA | TGTGCCAGTATAAAGAACACTGAAGCTTTCTTT | CASIKNTEAFF
TRBJ2-7 | TRBV2 | few | NA | TGTGCCAGCAGTGACTCGGGACACCCCTACGAGCAGTACTTC | CASSDSGHPYEQYF
TRBJ1-2 | TRBV28 | NA | NA | TGTGCCAGCAGTTTTGGGAGGGACTATGGCTACACCTTC | CASSFGRDYGYTF
TRBJ1-2 | TRBV7-9 | NA | TRBD1 | TGTGCCAGCAGCATAGGGGGCCGGGACCCCGGGGGAAAGGGCTACACCTTC | CASSIGGRDPGGKGYTF
TRBJ2-5 | TRBV30 | NA | TRBD1 | TGTGCCTGGAACCGACAGGGGGCCGAAGAGACCCAGTACTTC | CAWNRQGAEETQYF
TRBJ2-4 | TRBV5-4 | NA | TRBD2 | TGTGCCAGCAGCTTGAGGGGCTCGGGTAGCGGGAGAAACATTCAGTACTTC | CASSLRGSGSGRNIQYF
TRBJ1-5 | TRBV11-2 | NA | NA | TGTGCCAGCAGCTTTGGGGCGGCTCAGCCCCAGCATTTT | CASSFGAAQPQHF
TRBJ2-7 | TRBV19 | NA | NA | TGTGCCAGTAGTATAAATTGGGGGGGCGGTGAGCAGTACTTC | CASSINWGGGEQYF
TRBJ1-5 | TRBV27 | NA | NA | TGTGCCAGCAGTTTATCGGGGGCTCCTCATCAGCCCCAGCATTTT | CASSLSGAPHQPQHF
TRBJ1-1 | TRBV6-6 | NA | NA | TGTGCCAGCAGTCTCCGGCCGGTCTTCGAGCGATACACTGAAGCTTTCTTT | CASSLRPVFERYTEAFF